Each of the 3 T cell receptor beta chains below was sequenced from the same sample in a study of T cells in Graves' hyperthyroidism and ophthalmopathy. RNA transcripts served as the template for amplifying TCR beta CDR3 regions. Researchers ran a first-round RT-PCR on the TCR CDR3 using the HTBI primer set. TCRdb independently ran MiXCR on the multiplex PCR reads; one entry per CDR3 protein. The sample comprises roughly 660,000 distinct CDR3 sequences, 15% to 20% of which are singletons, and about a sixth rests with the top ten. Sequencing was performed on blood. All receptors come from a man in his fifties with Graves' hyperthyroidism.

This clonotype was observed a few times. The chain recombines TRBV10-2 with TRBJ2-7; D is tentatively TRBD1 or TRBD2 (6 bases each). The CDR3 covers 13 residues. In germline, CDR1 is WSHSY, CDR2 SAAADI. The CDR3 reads CGSGAGITYEQYF. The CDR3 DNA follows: TGCGGATCAGGGGCGGGAATTACCTACGAGCAGTACTTC.

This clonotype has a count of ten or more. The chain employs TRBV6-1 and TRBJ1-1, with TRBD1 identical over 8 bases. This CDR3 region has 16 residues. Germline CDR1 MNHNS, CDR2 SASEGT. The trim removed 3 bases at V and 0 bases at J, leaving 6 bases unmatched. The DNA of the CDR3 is TGTGCCAGCAGTGACGACAGGGGCTACATGAACACTGAAGCTTTCTTT. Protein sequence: CASSDDRGYMNTEAFF.

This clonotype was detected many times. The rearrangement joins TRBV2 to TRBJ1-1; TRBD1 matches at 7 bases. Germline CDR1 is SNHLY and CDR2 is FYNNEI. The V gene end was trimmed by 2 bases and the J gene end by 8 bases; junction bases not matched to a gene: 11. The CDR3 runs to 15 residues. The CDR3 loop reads CASSEIVGWTGEAFF. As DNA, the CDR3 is TGTGCCAGCAGTGAAATCGTCGGCTGGACAGGCGAAGCTTTCTTT.